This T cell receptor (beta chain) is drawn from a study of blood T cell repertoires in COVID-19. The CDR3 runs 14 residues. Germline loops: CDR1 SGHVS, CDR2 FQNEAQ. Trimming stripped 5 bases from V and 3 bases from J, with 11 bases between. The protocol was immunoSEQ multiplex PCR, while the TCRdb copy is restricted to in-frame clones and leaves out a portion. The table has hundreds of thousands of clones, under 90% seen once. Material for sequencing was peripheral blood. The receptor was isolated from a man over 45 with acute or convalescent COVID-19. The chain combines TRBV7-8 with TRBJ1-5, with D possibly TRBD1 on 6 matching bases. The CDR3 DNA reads TGTGCCAGCAGCCCACAGGGACCCAATCAGCCCCAGCATTTT. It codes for CASSPQGPNQPQHF.